Listed below are T cell receptor beta chains from one sample, sequenced in a study of OX40 agonist ivuxolimab in advanced cancers. Only in-frame clones appear in the TCRdb table, and some are missing; sequencing was by immunoSEQ multiplex PCR. Of about 80,000 clones listed, 87% are singletons. Here the sequenced sample was CD4+ or CD8+ T cells sorted from blood, taken in a trial of the OX40 agonist ivuxolimab. These receptors all come from an adult with an advanced solid tumor such as melanoma, head and neck, liver or kidney cancer. Both conserved end residues are part of each CDR3. D genes are given only for firm matches. Clone size is not always given. Where it is, it says once, few, many or a class for expanded clones.

TRBD2,TRBJ2-7,TRBV10-3,-,CAIRAGTSGGTSAYEQYF,TGTGCCATCAGGGCCGGGACTAGCGGGGGCACCTCCGCCTACGAGCAGTACTTC
-,TRBJ1-2,TRBV7-3,-,CASSPDGGGGYTF,TGTGCCAGCAGCCCAGATGGGGGCGGCGGCTACACCTTC
-,TRBJ1-2,TRBV10-3,once,CAISTSGTNYGYTF,TGTGCCATCTCTACGTCTGGGACTAACTATGGCTACACCTTC
-,TRBJ1-2,TRBV28,-,CASSFPQGYGYTF,TGTGCCAGCAGTTTCCCCCAGGGCTATGGCTACACCTTC
-,TRBJ2-1,TRBV7-6,once,CASSLPSGNEQFF,TGTGCCAGCAGCTTACCGTCTGGCAATGAGCAGTTCTTC
-,TRBJ1-2,TRBV2,-,CASKRTENGYTF,TGTGCCAGCAAACGGACAGAAAATGGCTACACCTTC
TRBD1,TRBJ2-3,TRBV7-3,-,CASSSTGQGSDTQYF,TGTGCCAGCAGCTCGACAGGACAGGGGTCAGATACGCAGTATTTT
TRBD1,TRBJ1-1,TRBV7-9,-,CASSFPGQGASEAFF,TGTGCCAGCAGCTTCCCGGGACAGGGGGCATCTGAAGCTTTCTTT
-,TRBJ2-5,TRBV25-1,-,CASSDPGNQETQYF,TGTGCCAGCAGTGATCCAGGAAATCAAGAGACCCAGTACTTC
-,TRBJ2-3,TRBV19,-,CASNDRLGDTQYF,TGTGCCAGTAATGACCGGCTGGGAGATACGCAGTATTTT
-,TRBJ1-2,TRBV11-2,-,CASSSRRDGGYTF,TGTGCCAGCAGCTCCCGAAGGGATGGTGGCTACACCTTC
TRBD1,TRBJ2-7,TRBV28,once,CASYTGGIDEQYF,TGTGCCAGCTATACAGGGGGCATCGACGAGCAGTACTTC
-,TRBJ1-6,TRBV7-2,once,CASSARVYNSPLHF,TGTGCCAGCAGCGCAAGGGTCTATAATTCACCCCTCCACTTT
-,TRBJ2-2,TRBV7-2,-,CASSLSGWSGELFF,TGTGCCAGCAGCCTCTCGGGATGGAGCGGGGAGCTGTTTTTT
-,TRBJ2-2,TRBV18,-,CASSPLWENTGELFF,TGTGCCAGCTCACCACTTTGGGAGAACACCGGGGAGCTGTTTTTT
-,TRBJ1-1,TRBV19,-,CASRANTEAFF,TGTGCCAGTAGGGCGAACACTGAAGCTTTCTTT
TRBD2,TRBJ2-3,TRBV6-1,-,CASSEYWGGTLHATDTQYF,TGTGCCAGCAGTGAATACTGGGGGGGGACCCTACATGCCACAGATACGCAGTATTTT
-,TRBJ1-2,TRBV7-9,-,CASSGGGESYGYTF,TGTGCCAGCAGCGGAGGGGGGGAGTCCTATGGCTACACCTTC
-,TRBJ1-5,TRBV6-6,-,CASSYGGLGNQPQHF,TGTGCCAGCAGTTACGGGGGTTTAGGCAATCAGCCCCAGCATTTT
TRBD1,TRBJ1-1,TRBV6-5,-,CASSYTGVNTEAFF,TGTGCCAGCAGTTATACAGGGGTTAACACTGAAGCTTTCTTT
-,TRBJ2-7,TRBV5-1,-,CASSPRRKEYEQYF,TGCGCCAGCAGCCCACGACGAAAAGAATACGAGCAGTACTTC
TRBD1,TRBJ2-7,TRBV18,once,CASSPGQGSRGEQYF,TGTGCCAGCTCACCCGGACAGGGATCGAGGGGCGAGCAGTACTTC
TRBD1,TRBJ2-7,TRBV6-5,-,CASSYRKTGGSYEQYF,TGTGCCAGCAGTTACCGTAAAACAGGGGGCTCCTACGAGCAGTACTTC
TRBD1,TRBJ1-2,TRBV5-4,-,CASSFVQGSHGYTF,TGTGCCAGCAGCTTCGTACAGGGGTCCCATGGCTACACCTTC
TRBD1,TRBJ1-4,TRBV7-2,few,CASSLVGTGGLGEKLFF,TGTGCCAGCAGCTTAGTAGGGACAGGGGGCCTAGGTGAAAAACTGTTTTTT
-,TRBJ2-3,TRBV30,-,CAWRGRATDTQYF,TGTGCCTGGAGGGGCAGGGCCACAGATACGCAGTATTTT
-,TRBJ2-1,TRBV5-4,-,CASSLGGTTSQKQFF,TGTGCCAGCAGCCTAGGAGGGACCACCTCGCAGAAGCAGTTCTTC
TRBD2,TRBJ2-1,TRBV5-1,-,CASRPLAAGGPHEQFF,TGCGCCAGCAGACCCCTAGCTGCGGGAGGGCCCCATGAGCAGTTCTTC
-,TRBJ2-2,TRBV11-2,-,CASSLGGVGAGELFF,TGTGCCAGCAGCTTAGGGGGAGTGGGAGCCGGGGAGCTGTTTTTT
TRBD1,TRBJ1-4,TRBV7-2,-,CASSLDGTGGREKLFF,TGTGCCAGCAGCTTGGACGGGACAGGGGGTCGAGAAAAACTGTTTTTT
-,TRBJ1-2,TRBV9,-,CASSPDGDYGYTF,TGTGCCAGCAGCCCGGACGGAGACTATGGCTACACCTTC
TRBD2,TRBJ2-1,TRBV27,once,CASSYISSGRYNEQFF,TGTGCCAGCAGTTATATATCTAGCGGGAGATACAATGAGCAGTTCTTC
-,TRBJ1-4,TRBV7-2,-,CASSFVGGYGEKLFF,TGTGCCAGCAGCTTTGTAGGCGGCTACGGTGAAAAACTGTTTTTT
TRBD2,TRBJ2-3,TRBV5-1,-,CASSGGGADTQYF,TGCGCCAGCAGCGGTGGGGGGGCAGATACGCAGTATTTT
-,TRBJ2-1,TRBV30,-,CAWRGPLAVIDNEQFF,TGTGCCTGGAGGGGCCCCTTAGCGGTCATTGACAATGAGCAGTTCTTC
-,TRBJ2-1,TRBV1,-,CTSSQWGRNEQFF,TGCACCAGCAGCCAATGGGGCCGGAATGAGCAGTTCTTC
-,TRBJ2-2,TRBV7-8,-,CASSLKLTGELFF,TGTGCCAGCAGCTTAAAACTGACCGGGGAGCTGTTTTTT
-,TRBJ1-1,TRBV7-8,-,CASGPLGGRVNTEAFF,TGTGCCAGCGGACCTTTGGGTGGACGAGTGAACACTGAAGCTTTCTTT
-,TRBJ1-6,TRBV5-1,once,CASSLDGTGIVDSPLHF,TGCGCCAGCAGCTTGGATGGCACAGGGATCGTTGATTCACCCCTCCACTTT